This T cell receptor (beta chain) was captured in a study of T cell responses to AZD1222 COVID-19 vaccine. V dropped 6 bases and J dropped 0; count of bases not matched to a gene: 7. This CDR3 has 17 amino acids. Germline CDR1 KGHSH, CDR2 LQKENI. Profiling relied on immunoSEQ multiplex PCR, and the TCRdb table lists in-frame clones only, not all of them. Here the sample spans around 100,000 clones, roughly 90% being singletons. The source is an adult in good health. The input for sequencing was peripheral blood, taken on day 0 of AZD1222 vaccination. The chain is built from TRBV18 and TRBJ1-3; 11 nucleotides match TRBD1. The chain's CDR3 is CASSRGQGASSGNTIYF. DNA for the CDR3: TGTGCCAGCTCTCGAGGACAGGGGGCGAGCTCTGGAAACACCATATATTTT.